The clone carrying this T cell receptor beta chain is judged medium-sized (0.01 to 0.1%). Its antigen remains unidentified. The data belong to a study of lung T cells in sarcoidosis with Löfgren's syndrome. Study results and caveats: Shared TRAV12-1 and TRBV2 CDR3 motifs were reported across several patients.

J was trimmed by 7 bases and V by 2 bases; bases with no gene match: 0. The CDR3 contains 12 residues. Germline V lookup: CDR1 MNHEY, CDR2 SVGEGT. TCRdb analysed the reads with MiXCR anew, one entry per CDR3 protein. The sample shows approximately 20,000 distinct CDR3 sequences, about 20% of them seen only once. V and J are TRBV6-2 or TRBV6-3 and TRBJ1-2, with TRBD1 identical over 8 bases. This clonotype was sampled from a human donor with sarcoidosis (Löfgren's syndrome or another form), or a control subject (not recorded which). The sequenced sample consisted of CD4+ T cells from PBMCs. Here the CDR3 DNA reads TGTGCCAGCAGTTACCAGGGGGCTGGCTACACCTTC. Translation gives CASSYQGAGYTF.